The entry that follows covers one T cell receptor beta chain sequence. Authors' methods: Reference gene primer amplification gave estimated nucleated cell counts. Profiling relied on immunoSEQ multiplex PCR, and the TCRdb table lists in-frame clones only, not all of them. That table supplies the V and J calls and clone size; D and trimming were determined from the DNA. Of 120,000 to 150,000 clones listed, 88% are singletons. The sample is drawn from a study of blood T cell repertoires in COVID-19. Study background: COVID-19 samples from acute and convalescent phases originated in the United States, Italy and Spain.

Trimming cost V 4 bases and J 5 bases, with 8 bases left between them. Germline CDR1 reads SGHVS; CDR2 reads FQNEAQ. The CDR3 is 12 amino acids. Those who participated ranged in age from roughly 18 to 100 years and resided in roughly 26 US areas. Cohorts were assigned according to the clinical history that participants reported. Sample: PBMCs or T cells enriched from blood (not recorded which). The chain couples TRBV7-8 to TRBJ1-2; D remains unclear. The TCR sequence derives from a woman in her 30s with acute COVID-19. The CDR3 DNA reads TGTGCCAGCAGCTCCTTTACTTATGGCTACACCTTC. Its translation: CASSSFTYGYTF.